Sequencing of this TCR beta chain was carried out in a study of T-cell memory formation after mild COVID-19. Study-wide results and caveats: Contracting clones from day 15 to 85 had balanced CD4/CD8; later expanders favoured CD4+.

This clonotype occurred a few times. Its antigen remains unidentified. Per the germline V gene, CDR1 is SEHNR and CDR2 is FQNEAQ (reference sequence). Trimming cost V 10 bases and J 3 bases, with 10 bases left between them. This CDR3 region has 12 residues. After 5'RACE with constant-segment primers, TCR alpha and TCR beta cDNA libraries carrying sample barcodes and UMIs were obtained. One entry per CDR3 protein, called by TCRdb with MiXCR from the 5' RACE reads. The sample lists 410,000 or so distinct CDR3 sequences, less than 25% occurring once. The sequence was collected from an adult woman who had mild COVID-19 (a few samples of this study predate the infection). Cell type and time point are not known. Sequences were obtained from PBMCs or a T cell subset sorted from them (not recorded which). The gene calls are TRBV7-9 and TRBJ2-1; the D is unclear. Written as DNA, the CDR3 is TGTGCCATCCCGGGTGACTACAATGAGCAGTTCTTC. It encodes CAIPGDYNEQFF.